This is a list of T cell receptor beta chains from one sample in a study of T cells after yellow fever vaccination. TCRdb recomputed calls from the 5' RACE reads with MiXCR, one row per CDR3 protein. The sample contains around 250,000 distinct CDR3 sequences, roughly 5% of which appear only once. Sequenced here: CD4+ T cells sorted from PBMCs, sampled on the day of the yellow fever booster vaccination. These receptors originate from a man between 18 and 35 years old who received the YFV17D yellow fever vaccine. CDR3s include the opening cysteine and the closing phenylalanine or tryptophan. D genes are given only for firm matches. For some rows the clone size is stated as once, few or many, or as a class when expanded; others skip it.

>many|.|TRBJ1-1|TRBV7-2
TGTGCCAGCAGCTTAAAGTGGCAGGGGAACACTGAAGCTTTCTTT
CASSLKWQGNTEAFF
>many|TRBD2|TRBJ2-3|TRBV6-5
TGTGCCAGCACGCATCCGGGACTAGTAGATACGCAGTATTTT
CASTHPGLVDTQYF
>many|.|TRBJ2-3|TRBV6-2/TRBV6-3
TGTGCCAGCAGTTACTCGCCTAGCTCAGATACGCAGTATTTT
CASSYSPSSDTQYF
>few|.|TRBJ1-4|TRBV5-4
TGTGCCAGCAGCTTGAACAGGGCGAACGAAAAACTGTTTTTT
CASSLNRANEKLFF
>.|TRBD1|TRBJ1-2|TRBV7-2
TGTGCCAGCAGCTTCTACCGGGACAGGGTCGGCTACACCTTC
CASSFYRDRVGYTF
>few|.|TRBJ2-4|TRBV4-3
TGCGCCAGCAGCCAAGAGATCCAGCAGGGGCTCGGGGCTCTGGTGAACATTCAGTACTTC
CASSQEIQQGLGALVNIQYF
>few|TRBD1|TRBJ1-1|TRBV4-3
TGCGCCAGCAGCCCCCATACAGGGGGTAACACTGAAGCTTTCTTT
CASSPHTGGNTEAFF
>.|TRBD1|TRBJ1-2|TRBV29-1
TGCAGCGTTTCCGGACAGGATAATGGCTACACCTTC
CSVSGQDNGYTF
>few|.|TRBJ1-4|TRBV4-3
TGCGCCAGCAGCCAAGATCCGGGGTTTTCGGAAAAACTGTTTTTT
CASSQDPGFSEKLFF
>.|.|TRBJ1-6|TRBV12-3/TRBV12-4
TGTGCCAGCAGTTTACTCCCGCCCGGCATGGGAGGGTCGAATTCACCCCTCCACTTT
CASSLLPPGMGGSNSPLHF
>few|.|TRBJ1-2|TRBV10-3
TGTGCCATCAGTGACCAGGCGAACTATGGCTACACCTTC
CAISDQANYGYTF
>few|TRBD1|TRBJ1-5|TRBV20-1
TGCAGTGCCACAGGGGGCGAACAGCCCCAGCATTTT
CSATGGEQPQHF
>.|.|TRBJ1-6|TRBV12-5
TGTGCTAGTGGTGCTCGGGACTTGATGGCGCCCCTCCACTTT
CASGARDLMAPLHF
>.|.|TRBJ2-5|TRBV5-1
TGCGCCAGCAGCTTGACCGCGGAGACCCAGTACTTC
CASSLTAETQYF
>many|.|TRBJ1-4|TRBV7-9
TGTGCCAGCAGCTCAGAGGGTCTACCTAATGAAAAACTGTTTTTT
CASSSEGLPNEKLFF
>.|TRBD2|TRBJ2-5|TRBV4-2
TGTGCCAGCAGCCAGGAGACTAGCGGGGGGTTGGAAGAGACCCAGTACTTC
CASSQETSGGLEETQYF
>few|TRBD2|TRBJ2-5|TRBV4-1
TGCGCCAGCAGCCCTTCCGGGACTAGCTCGGAGACCCAGTACTTC
CASSPSGTSSETQYF
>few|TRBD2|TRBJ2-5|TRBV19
TGTGCCAGTAGGAGACTAGCGGGTCGACAAGAGACCCAGTACTTC
CASRRLAGRQETQYF
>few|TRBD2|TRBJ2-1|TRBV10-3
TGTGCCATCAGGGCCCGGAGCGGGGGGGCCCGGTCCTACAATGAGCAGTTCTTC
CAIRARSGGARSYNEQFF
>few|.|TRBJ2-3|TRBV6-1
TGTGCCAGCAGTGAATGGGTTACTGGGGTCGGAGATACGCAGTATTTT
CASSEWVTGVGDTQYF
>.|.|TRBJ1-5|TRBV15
TGTGCCACCAGCAGAGATCGAGAAGACTATAGCAATCAGCCCCAGCATTTT
CATSRDREDYSNQPQHF
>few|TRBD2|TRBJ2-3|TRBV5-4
TGTGCCAGCAGCTTAAGCGCAGCGGGGGGCACAGATACGCAGTATTTT
CASSLSAAGGTDTQYF